The rows below give T cell receptor beta chains drawn from one sample of a study of blood T cell repertoires in COVID-19. TCRdb keeps only in-frame clones here, not all; method: immunoSEQ multiplex PCR. The table lists some 170,000 clones, 75% to 85% of them singletons, with 4.5% to 7.5% in the top ten. The sequenced material came from PBMCs or T cells enriched from blood (not recorded which). These receptors were collected from a middle-aged man who had recovered from COVID-19. The CDR3 runs from the conserved cysteine through the conserved F or W. D genes are given only for firm matches. Size is stated for part of the rows, as once, few or many counts, or as a class when the clone is expanded.

V gene,D gene,J gene,clone size,CDR3 protein,CDR3 DNA
TRBV2,-,TRBJ2-3,-,CASTHLILDTDTQYF,TGTGCCAGCACCCACCTGATACTCGACACAGATACGCAGTATTTT
TRBV3-1/TRBV3-2,TRBD1,TRBJ1-2,-,CASSHGGQEMWGYTF,TGTGCCAGCAGCCATGGAGGACAGGAGATGTGGGGCTACACCTTC
TRBV5-1,-,TRBJ2-4,-,CASSSVGGDLKNIQYF,TGCGCCAGCAGCTCAGTCGGAGGGGACCTCAAAAACATTCAGTACTTC
TRBV7-8,TRBD2,TRBJ2-2,-,CASSFGLADTGELFF,TGTGCCAGCAGCTTCGGACTAGCGGATACCGGGGAGCTGTTTTTT
TRBV9,TRBD1,TRBJ1-4,once,CASSRQGANEKLFF,TGTGCCAGCAGTAGACAGGGGGCAAATGAAAAACTGTTTTTT
TRBV7-9,TRBD1,TRBJ1-4,-,CASRGTEGLFF,TGTGCCAGCAGAGGGACAGAGGGACTGTTTTTT
TRBV3-1/TRBV3-2,-,TRBJ1-1,-,CASSLGQRMNTEAFF,TGTGCCAGCAGCCTCGGACAGCGTATGAACACTGAAGCTTTCTTT
TRBV4-1,TRBD2,TRBJ2-1,-,CASSPTSGSYNEQFF,TGCGCCAGCAGCCCGACTAGCGGTTCCTACAATGAGCAGTTCTTC
TRBV3-1/TRBV3-2,TRBD2,TRBJ2-1,-,CASRGPIAGGGNEQFF,TGTGCCAGCAGAGGCCCCATAGCGGGGGGGGGAAATGAGCAGTTCTTC
TRBV30,-,TRBJ1-3,-,CAWSVAGGKRNTIYF,TGTGCCTGGAGTGTCGCGGGGGGGAAACGAAACACCATATATTTT
TRBV5-4,-,TRBJ2-2,-,CASSLPVGDTGELFF,TGTGCCAGCAGCTTACCTGTCGGGGACACCGGGGAGCTGTTTTTT
TRBV12-5,-,TRBJ1-2,-,CASGLYDRTYGYTF,TGTGCTAGTGGTTTGTATGACAGAACCTATGGCTACACCTTC
TRBV6-5,-,TRBJ1-5,-,CASSRVQGQDQPQHF,TGTGCCAGCAGTCGCGTACAGGGTCAGGATCAGCCCCAGCATTTT
TRBV6-5,TRBD1,TRBJ1-5,-,CASSQTGTGQPQHF,TGTGCCAGCAGCCAGACAGGGACGGGTCAGCCCCAGCATTTT
TRBV2,TRBD1,TRBJ1-2,-,CASSGNRGYGYTF,TGTGCCAGCAGTGGCAACAGGGGATATGGCTACACCTTC
TRBV5-4,-,TRBJ1-1,-,CASSPPRTDRTVEAFF,TGTGCCAGCAGCCCCCCCCGGACAGACAGAACCGTTGAAGCTTTCTTT
TRBV6-1,TRBD1,TRBJ1-2,-,CASSERGQGTAGYTF,TGTGCCAGCAGTGAAAGGGGACAGGGGACCGCTGGCTACACCTTC
TRBV12-5,TRBD2,TRBJ2-1,-,CASGLGLAGNNEQFF,TGTGCTAGTGGTTTGGGACTAGCGGGTAACAATGAGCAGTTCTTC
TRBV19,TRBD1,TRBJ2-1,few,CASSIRDRTEHQFF,TGTGCCAGTAGTATACGGGACAGGACGGAACACCAGTTCTTC
TRBV30,TRBD1,TRBJ1-5,-,CAWSLRDRVSNQPQHF,TGTGCCTGGAGTCTCCGGGACAGAGTGAGCAATCAGCCCCAGCATTTT
TRBV3-1/TRBV3-2,-,TRBJ2-3,few,CASSLRDTQYF,TGTGCCAGCAGCCTTAGAGATACGCAGTATTTT
TRBV6-5,TRBD1,TRBJ1-2,-,CASIRTRTGKDGYTF,TGTGCCAGCATTCGGACCCGGACAGGGAAAGATGGCTACACCTTC
TRBV11-3,-,TRBJ2-3,once,CASSLRQAPTDTQYF,TGTGCCAGCAGCTTAAGACAGGCCCCCACAGATACGCAGTATTTT
TRBV6-5,TRBD1,TRBJ1-4,-,CASWGTGGNEKLFF,TGTGCCAGCTGGGGGACAGGGGGGAATGAAAAACTGTTTTTT
TRBV12-2,-,TRBJ1-5,-,CASPPGKNQPQHF,TGTGCAAGTCCCCCAGGAAAGAACCAGCCCCAGCATTTT
TRBV6-6,-,TRBJ2-7,-,CASSYDLGFYEQYF,TGTGCCAGCAGTTACGATCTCGGGTTCTACGAGCAGTACTTC
TRBV2,TRBD2,TRBJ2-3,-,CASSEVASGVADTQYF,TGTGCCAGCAGTGAAGTGGCTAGCGGGGTCGCAGATACGCAGTATTTT
TRBV5-4,-,TRBJ1-2,-,CASSFGTDYGYTF,TGTGCCAGCAGCTTCGGTACAGACTATGGCTACACCTTC
TRBV19,-,TRBJ2-3,-,CASTPAASTDTQYF,TGTGCCAGTACCCCAGCGGCTAGCACAGATACGCAGTATTTT
TRBV23-1,-,TRBJ2-4,-,CASSLERVSKNIQYF,TGCGCCAGCAGCTTAGAACGGGTTTCCAAAAACATTCAGTACTTC
TRBV5-4,TRBD1,TRBJ2-2,-,CASSSNRGTGELFF,TGTGCCAGCAGCTCCAACAGGGGGACCGGGGAGCTGTTTTTT
TRBV6-5,-,TRBJ1-5,once,CASRGGGGNQPQHF,TGTGCCAGCAGGGGCGGGGGGGGCAATCAGCCCCAGCATTTT
TRBV10-3,TRBD1,TRBJ1-3,-,CAISDGQVSGNTIYF,TGTGCCATCAGTGACGGACAGGTTTCTGGAAACACCATATATTTT
TRBV5-1,TRBD1,TRBJ1-2,-,CASSLEGRGRDNYGYTF,TGCGCCAGCAGCTTGGAGGGCAGGGGGCGCGATAACTATGGCTACACCTTC
TRBV5-1,TRBD1,TRBJ1-6,-,CASRAGTGDNSPLHF,TGCGCCAGCCGAGCTGGCACAGGGGATAATTCACCCCTCCACTTT
TRBV5-6,TRBD1,TRBJ2-1,-,CASSFLSGTEDEQFF,TGTGCCAGCAGCTTCCTATCCGGGACAGAGGATGAGCAGTTCTTC
TRBV10-3,-,TRBJ1-3,-,CAISESGGISGNTIYF,TGTGCCATCAGTGAGTCGGGGGGGATCTCTGGAAACACCATATATTTT
TRBV3-1/TRBV3-2,TRBD2,TRBJ2-3,-,CASSPSGGAADTQYF,TGTGCCAGCAGCCCTAGCGGGGGGGCAGCAGATACGCAGTATTTT
TRBV24-1,-,TRBJ1-4,once,CATRVSDSPATNEKLFF,TGTGCCACCAGAGTTTCGGACAGCCCTGCAACTAATGAAAAACTGTTTTTT
TRBV27,TRBD2,TRBJ2-1,-,CASGGAGGLFF,TGTGCCAGCGGTGGGGCGGGGGGCTTGTTCTTC